Below, 23 T cell receptor beta chains from the same sample are listed, as sequenced in a study of OX40 agonist ivuxolimab in advanced cancers. Only in-frame clones appear in the TCRdb table, and some are missing; sequencing was by immunoSEQ multiplex PCR. The data contain 72,000 or so clones, just over 85% of them seen just once; the ten biggest clones take up about 0.9%. Specimen: CD4+ or CD8+ T cells sorted from blood, collected in a trial of the OX40 agonist ivuxolimab. The source is an adult with an advanced solid tumor such as melanoma, head and neck, liver or kidney cancer.

This clone was seen a single time. This chain links TRBV6-5 with TRBJ1-2; D is ambiguous. The CDR3 has 12 amino acids. V lost 8 bases and J 1 base, leaving 8 bases between the germline ends. Germline loops: CDR1 MNHEY, CDR2 SVGAGI. The CDR3 DNA reads TGTGCCAGCGCAAAGGGTAACTATGGCTACACCTTC. Its translation: CASAKGNYGYTF.

This chain uses TRBV11-1 with TRBJ1-2; 9 nucleotides line up with TRBD1. The CDR3 loop spans 15 amino acids. Germline V lookup: CDR1 SGHAT, CDR2 FQDESV (reference sequence). The V gene end was trimmed by 5 bases and the J gene end by 4 bases; junction bases not matched to a gene: 8. Written as DNA, the CDR3 is TGTGCCAGCAGCCTGGGACAGGGCGGTAGCTATGGCTACACCTTC. Protein: CASSLGQGGSYGYTF.

This rearrangement joins TRBV2 to TRBJ1-5, with 7 bases that match TRBD1. V lost 6 bases, J lost 0 bases, and 8 bases stayed unmatched. Germline V gene data show CDR1 as SNHLY and CDR2 as FYNNEI. The CDR3 sequence is 16 residues long. CDR3 loop: CASSAPTGDSNQPQHF. The CDR3 DNA reads TGTGCCAGCAGCGCTCCTACAGGGGATAGCAATCAGCCCCAGCATTTT. The full variable domain, in which reference TRBV2 and TRBJ1-5 provide the parts outside the CDR3, is EPEVTQTPSHQVTQMGQEVILRCVPISNHLYFYWYRQILGQKVEFLVSFYNNEISEKSEIFDDQFSVERPDGSNFTLKIRSTKLEDSAMYFCASSAPTGDSNQPQHFGDGTRLSIL.

This sequence joins TRBV7-8 and TRBJ1-2, with no clear D. V shed 5 bases and J shed 7 bases, with 20 bases lying between them. The germline V gene has CDR1 SGHVS and CDR2 FQNEAQ. The CDR3 contains 15 residues. CDR3 in DNA: TGTGCCAGCAGCCGATTTGGGCCCGGGGAAGGTGGCTACACCTTC. Amino acid sequence: CASSRFGPGEGGYTF.

The chain links TRBV19 to TRBJ2-7; D is undetermined. V lost 3 bases to trimming and J lost 0 bases, with 6 bases between them. This CDR3 spans 13 amino acids. CDR1 and CDR2 from the germline V gene are LNHDA and SQIVND (reference sequence). The CDR3 bases are TGTGCCAGTAGTATCGGTATCTCCTACGAGCAGTACTTC. Its translation is CASSIGISYEQYF.

This chain uses TRBV6-1 with TRBJ2-7; D is possibly TRBD1 (5 bases). V lost 0 bases and J lost 12, with 18 bases in between. The length of the CDR3 is 14 residues. CDR1 is MNHNS, CDR2 SASEGT, per germline. The CDR3 spells CASSEAVQGFLMYF. The CDR3 coding sequence is TGTGCCAGCAGTGAAGCTGTTCAGGGTTTTCTCATGTACTTC.

Here the CDR3 DNA reads TGTGCCAGCAGTGTGGGACAGGGGGCCTGGCCCGGAGAAAAACTGTTTTTT. Translating gives CASSVGQGAWPGEKLFF. This chain links TRBV6-1 with TRBJ1-4, with 12 bases identical to TRBD1. Looked up from germline, CDR1 is MNHNS and CDR2 is SASEGT. This CDR3 is 17 amino acids long. Germline trimming cut 4 bases from V and 8 bases from J; bases unmatched to any gene: 11.

This sequence joins TRBV7-6 and TRBJ2-1; 11 nucleotides agree with TRBD2. The germline gives CDR1 SGHVS, CDR2 FNYEAQ. This CDR3 is built from 14 residues. Trimming at V came to 6 bases and at J to 9 bases, leaving 7 bases not matched to a gene. CDR3 amino acids: CASSRSGGAGEQFF. The CDR3, as DNA: TGTGCCAGCAGTCGTAGCGGGGGGGCCGGTGAGCAGTTCTTC.

CDR3 amino acids: CASSLIGQETQYF. CDR3 in DNA: TGTGCCAGCAGCTTGATAGGTCAAGAGACCCAGTACTTC. The chain joins TRBV5-6 to TRBJ2-5; D is uncertain. Trimming left V 1 base short and J 2 bases short, with 6 bases between. The CDR3 is made up of 13 amino acids. Germline values: CDR1 SGHDT, CDR2 YYEEEE.

V usage is TRBV18 and J usage is TRBJ2-3; tentatively, D is TRBD1 or TRBD2 (5 bases each). Germline CDR1 and CDR2: KGHSH and LQKENI. The CDR3 contains 14 residues. V was cut by 6 bases and J by 6 bases, with 16 bases left in between. CDR3 sequence reads: CASSPGPARDTQYF. CDR3 nucleotide sequence: TGTGCCAGCTCGCCGGGGCCGGCCCGGGATACGCAGTATTTT.

This clone was seen only a few times. This chain links TRBV6-6 with TRBJ1-5, with a weak D call TRBD1 (6 bases). The CDR3 runs 16 residues. Trimming pared 4 bases from V and 2 bases from J, leaving 15 bases between. The germline V gene has CDR1 MNHNY and CDR2 SVGAGI (reference sequence). The CDR3 reads CASSFSGGAGNQPQHF. CDR3 nucleotide sequence: TGTGCCAGCAGTTTTTCGGGGGGGGCCGGCAATCAGCCCCAGCATTTT.

The chain is built from TRBV5-1 and TRBJ1-1; TRBD1 aligns across 8 bases. Germline assignment: CDR1 SGHRS and CDR2 YFSETQ. Trimming at V came to 1 base and at J to 0 bases, leaving 8 bases not matched to a gene. CDR3 size: 17 residues. CDR3 bases: TGCGCCAGCAGCTTGTTCGGCAGGGGGCCTATGAACACTGAAGCTTTCTTT. It specifies CASSLFGRGPMNTEAFF.

The J gene is TRBJ2-1, the V gene TRBV5-8, with D possibly matching TRBD2 (7 bases). Germline loops: CDR1 SGHTS, CDR2 YDEGEE. The CDR3 spans 15 residues. V lost 3 bases and J 4 bases, leaving 14 bases between the germline ends. CDR3 nucleotides: TGTGCCAGCAGCTACGCGGGGGCCAGTTACAATGAGCAGTTCTTC. Amino acid sequence: CASSYAGASYNEQFF.

V gene TRBV5-1 combines with J gene TRBJ1-1; D is perhaps TRBD1 (5 bases). Per the germline V gene, CDR1 is SGHRS and CDR2 is YFSETQ. The V and J ends lost 4 bases and 7 bases respectively, with 17 bases between them. The CDR3 is 14 amino acids. The CDR3 DNA sequence: TGCGCCAGCAGCCTGGGGCTGGGAATGGGTGAAGCTTTCTTT. Its protein product is CASSLGLGMGEAFF.

The chain employs TRBV7-9 and TRBJ1-2, with D hard to call. CDR3 size: 14 residues. Looked up from germline, CDR1 is SEHNR and CDR2 is FQNEAQ (reference sequence). V was shortened by 1 base and J by 0 bases, with 6 bases between the two germline ends. CDR3 DNA: TGTGCCAGCAGCTTAGGCAGCTCTAACTATGGCTACACCTTC. It is translated as CASSLGSSNYGYTF.

The chain employs TRBV6-6 and TRBJ1-1, with D possibly matching TRBD1 (5 bases). The length of the CDR3 is 14 residues. The germline V gene encodes CDR1 MNHNY and CDR2 SVGAGI (reference sequence). V gave up 2 bases and J gave up 8 bases, with 15 bases separating them. The CDR3 nucleotides read TGTGCCAGCAGTTACGGGGTCGGGGCAGGAGAAGCTTTCTTT. Its translation: CASSYGVGAGEAFF.

V and J are TRBV5-8 and TRBJ1-4; D unclear. Per germline, CDR1 SGHTS and CDR2 YDEGEE. V lost 0 bases, J lost 3 bases, and 15 bases lay in between. The CDR3 has 17 amino acids. The CDR3 region is CASSLGQDVGANEKLFF. CDR3 DNA: TGTGCCAGCAGCTTGGGGCAGGATGTCGGAGCTAATGAAAAACTGTTTTTT.

This clone was detected only once. This sequence joins TRBV9 and TRBJ2-6; D remains unclear. Deletions cut 0 bases from V and 4 bases from J, with 8 bases between. The CDR3 sequence is 15 residues long. From germline, CDR1 is SGDLS and CDR2 YYNGEE. The CDR3 is CASSVVGGGANVLTF. CDR3 coding DNA: TGTGCCAGCAGCGTAGTCGGTGGGGGGGCCAACGTCCTGACTTTC. The full variable domain, completed using reference TRBV9 and TRBJ2-6, is DSGVTQTPKHLITATGQRVTLRCSPRSGDLSVYWYQQSLDQGLQFLIQYYNGEERAKGNILERFSAQQFPDLHSELNLSSLELGDSALYFCASSVVGGGANVLTFGAGSRLTVL.

The rearrangement links TRBV14 to TRBJ1-2; no reliable D call. Trimming removed 1 base at V and 3 bases at J, with 3 bases between. This CDR3 contains 12 residues. The germline CDR1 and CDR2 sequences are SGHDN and FVKESK. CDR3 nucleotide sequence: TGTGCCAGCAGCCAAGCGTACTATGGCTACACCTTC. Translating gives CASSQAYYGYTF.

The rearrangement uses TRBV18 and TRBJ1-1; D ambiguous. Germline CDR1 is KGHSH and CDR2 is LQKENI. The CDR3 consists of 13 residues. Trimming left V 4 bases short and J 3 bases short, with 9 bases between. CDR3 nucleotide sequence: TGTGCCAGCTCACAAAGTTTTGACACTGAAGCTTTCTTT. This translates into CASSQSFDTEAFF.

J is TRBJ2-3 and V is TRBV5-4; D not resolved. Per germline, CDR1 SGHNT and CDR2 YYREEE (reference sequence). Deletions cut 1 base from V and 8 bases from J, with 17 bases between. This CDR3 is 15 amino acids long. CDR3 loop: CASSLQGPDLVTQYF. In DNA form, the CDR3 reads TGTGCCAGCAGCTTGCAAGGGCCAGACCTGGTTACGCAGTATTTT.

The V gene is TRBV6-4, the J gene TRBJ1-5; D perhaps matches TRBD1 (6 bases). Germline CDR1 MRHNA, CDR2 SNTAGT. V was trimmed by 6 bases and J by 5 bases, leaving 17 bases between them. This CDR3 comprises 15 residues. The chain's CDR3 is CASSPSWGADQPQHF. The DNA for the CDR3 is TGTGCCAGCAGCCCATCGTGGGGGGCGGATCAGCCCCAGCATTTT.

CDR3 DNA sequence: TGCGCCAGCAGCCAAGTCCGACAGGGAGAGCAGTACTTC. It yields the protein CASSQVRQGEQYF. The chain uses TRBV4-1 and TRBJ2-7; TRBD1 aligns across 7 bases. Germline-derived CDR1 and CDR2 are MGHRA and YSYEKL. J lost 7 bases, V lost 1 base, and 4 bases had no gene match. The CDR3 runs to 13 residues.